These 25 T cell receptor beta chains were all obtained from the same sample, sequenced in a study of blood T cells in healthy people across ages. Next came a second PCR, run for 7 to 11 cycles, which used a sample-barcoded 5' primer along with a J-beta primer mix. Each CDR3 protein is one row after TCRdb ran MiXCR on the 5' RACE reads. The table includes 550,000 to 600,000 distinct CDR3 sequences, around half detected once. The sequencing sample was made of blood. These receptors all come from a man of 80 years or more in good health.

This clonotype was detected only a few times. The CDR3 DNA sequence: TGCAGCGTGGTCGTGGGGGGTCTTGGAGATACGCAGTATTTT. Amino acids: CSVVVGGLGDTQYF. This chain joins TRBV29-1 and TRBJ2-3; a weak D match, TRBD2 (6 bases). CDR1 is SQVTM and CDR2 is ANQGSEA in the germline V gene. V shed 6 bases and J shed 5 bases, with 18 bases lying between them. The CDR3 has 14 amino acids.

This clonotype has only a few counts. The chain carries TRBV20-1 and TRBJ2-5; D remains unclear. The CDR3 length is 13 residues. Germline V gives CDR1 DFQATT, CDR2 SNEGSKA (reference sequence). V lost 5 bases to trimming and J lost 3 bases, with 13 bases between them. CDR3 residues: CSALGSVKETQYF. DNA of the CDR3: TGCAGTGCTCTTGGCTCGGTTAAAGAGACCCAGTACTTC.

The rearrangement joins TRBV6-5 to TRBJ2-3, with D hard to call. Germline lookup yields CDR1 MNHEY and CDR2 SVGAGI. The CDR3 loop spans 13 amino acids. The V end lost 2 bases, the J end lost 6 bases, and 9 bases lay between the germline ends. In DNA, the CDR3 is TGTGCCAGCAGTTACGACGGGTTTGATACGCAGTATTTT. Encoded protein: CASSYDGFDTQYF.

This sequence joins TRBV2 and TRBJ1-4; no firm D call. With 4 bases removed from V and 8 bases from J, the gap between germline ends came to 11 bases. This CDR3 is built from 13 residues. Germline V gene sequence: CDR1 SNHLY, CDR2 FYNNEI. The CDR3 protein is CASSARVGEKLFF. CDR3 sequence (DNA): TGTGCCAGCAGTGCACGGGTAGGGGAAAAACTGTTTTTT.

The CDR3 reads CASSQGTSGRYEQYF. The DNA for the CDR3 is TGCGCCAGCAGCCAAGGGACTAGCGGGAGGTACGAGCAGTACTTC. The V and J genes are TRBV4-3 and TRBJ2-7, with 14 bases aligning to TRBD2. V gave up 1 base and J gave up 4 bases; unmatched junction bases: 0. The CDR3 is 15 residues long. Germline CDR1 LGHNA, CDR2 YSLEER.

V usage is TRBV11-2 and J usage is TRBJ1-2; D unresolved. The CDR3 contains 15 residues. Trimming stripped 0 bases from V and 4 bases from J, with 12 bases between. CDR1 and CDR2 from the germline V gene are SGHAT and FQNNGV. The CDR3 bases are TGTGCCAGCAGCTTAGATGGCAGAGGGTTCTATGGCTACACCTTC. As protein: CASSLDGRGFYGYTF.

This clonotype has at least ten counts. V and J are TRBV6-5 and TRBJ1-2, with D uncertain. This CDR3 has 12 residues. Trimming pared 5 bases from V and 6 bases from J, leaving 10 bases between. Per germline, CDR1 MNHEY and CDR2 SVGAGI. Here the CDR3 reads CASSRGEDGYTF. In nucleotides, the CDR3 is TGTGCCAGCAGTCGGGGTGAGGATGGCTACACCTTC.

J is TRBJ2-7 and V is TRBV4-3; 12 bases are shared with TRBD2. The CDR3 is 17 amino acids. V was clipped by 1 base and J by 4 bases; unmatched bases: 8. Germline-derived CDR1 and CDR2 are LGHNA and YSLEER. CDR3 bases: TGCGCCAGCAGCCAAGCTCTCCTAGCGGGAGGGGGTTACGAGCAGTACTTC. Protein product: CASSQALLAGGGYEQYF.

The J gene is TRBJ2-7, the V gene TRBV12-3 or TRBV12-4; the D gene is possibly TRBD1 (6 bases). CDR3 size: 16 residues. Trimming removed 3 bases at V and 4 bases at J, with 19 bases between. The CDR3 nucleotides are TGTGCCAGCAGTTTTACAGGGAGCTTTAGTCCGTACGAGCAGTACTTC. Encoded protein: CASSFTGSFSPYEQYF.

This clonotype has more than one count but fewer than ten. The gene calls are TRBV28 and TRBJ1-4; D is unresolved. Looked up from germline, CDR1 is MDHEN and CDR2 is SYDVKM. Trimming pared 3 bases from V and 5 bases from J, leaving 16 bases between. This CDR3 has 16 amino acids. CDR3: CASSLKKARINEKLFF. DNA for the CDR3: TGTGCCAGCAGTTTGAAGAAGGCCAGGATAAATGAAAAACTGTTTTTT. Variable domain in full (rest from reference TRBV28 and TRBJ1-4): DVKVTQSSRYLVKRTGEKVFLECVQDMDHENMFWYRQDPGLGLRLIYFSYDVKMKEKGDIPEGYSVSREKKERFSLILESASTNQTSMYLCASSLKKARINEKLFFGSGTQLSVL.

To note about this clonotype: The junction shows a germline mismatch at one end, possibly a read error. The CDR3 coding sequence is TGTACCAGCTCACCAGCCAGGGTGGAGACCCAGTACTTC. Encoded protein: CTSSPARVETQYF. The chain joins TRBV18 to TRBJ2-5; possibly TRBD1 for D (5 bases). CDR1 is KGHSH and CDR2 is LQKENI in the germline V gene. CDR3 length: 13 amino acids.

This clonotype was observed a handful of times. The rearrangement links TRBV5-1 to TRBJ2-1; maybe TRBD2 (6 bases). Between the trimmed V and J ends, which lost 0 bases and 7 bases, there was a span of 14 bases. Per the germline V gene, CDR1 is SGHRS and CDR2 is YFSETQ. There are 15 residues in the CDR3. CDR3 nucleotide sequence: TGCGCCAGCAGCTTGGAACTAGCTTTATTGAATGAGCAGTTCTTC. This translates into CASSLELALLNEQFF.

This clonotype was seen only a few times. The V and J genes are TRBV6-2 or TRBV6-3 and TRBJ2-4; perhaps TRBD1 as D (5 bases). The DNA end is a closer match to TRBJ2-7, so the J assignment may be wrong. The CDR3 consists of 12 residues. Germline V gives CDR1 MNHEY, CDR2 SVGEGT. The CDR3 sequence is CASSYSQVEQYF. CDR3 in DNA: TGTGCCAGCAGTTACTCACAGGTCGAGCAGTACTTC.

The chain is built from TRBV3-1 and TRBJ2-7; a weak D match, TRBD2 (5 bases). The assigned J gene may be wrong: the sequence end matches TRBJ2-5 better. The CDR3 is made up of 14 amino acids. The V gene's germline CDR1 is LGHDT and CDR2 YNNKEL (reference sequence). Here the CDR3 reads CASSQGLAQETQYF. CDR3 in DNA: TGTGCCAGCAGCCAAGGGCTAGCACAAGAGACCCAGTACTTC.

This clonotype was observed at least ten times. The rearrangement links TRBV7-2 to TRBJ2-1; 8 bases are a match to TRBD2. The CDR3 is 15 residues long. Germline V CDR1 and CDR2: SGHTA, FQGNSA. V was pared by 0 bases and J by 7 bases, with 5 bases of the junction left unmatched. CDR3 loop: CASSLAHGTSNEQFF. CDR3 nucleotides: TGTGCCAGCAGCTTAGCTCACGGGACTAGTAATGAGCAGTTCTTC.

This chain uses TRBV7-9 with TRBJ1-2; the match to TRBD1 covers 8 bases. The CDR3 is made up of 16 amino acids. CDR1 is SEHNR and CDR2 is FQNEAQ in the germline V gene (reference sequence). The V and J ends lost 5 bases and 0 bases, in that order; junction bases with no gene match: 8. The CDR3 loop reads CASSPLGTGPNYGYTF. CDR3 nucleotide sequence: TGTGCCAGCAGCCCACTCGGGACAGGACCTAACTATGGCTACACCTTC.

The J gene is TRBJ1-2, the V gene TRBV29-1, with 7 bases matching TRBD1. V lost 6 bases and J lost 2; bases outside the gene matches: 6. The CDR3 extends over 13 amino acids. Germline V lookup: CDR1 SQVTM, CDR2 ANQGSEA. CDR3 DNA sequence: TGCAGCGTCATTGGGACAGAAAACTATGGCTACACCTTC. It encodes CSVIGTENYGYTF.

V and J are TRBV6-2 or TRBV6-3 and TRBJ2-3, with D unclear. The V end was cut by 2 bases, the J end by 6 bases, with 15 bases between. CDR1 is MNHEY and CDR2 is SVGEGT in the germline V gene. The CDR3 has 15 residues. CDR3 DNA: TGTGCCAGCAGTTACGCCCCAGGATGGCGGGATACGCAGTATTTT. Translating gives CASSYAPGWRDTQYF.

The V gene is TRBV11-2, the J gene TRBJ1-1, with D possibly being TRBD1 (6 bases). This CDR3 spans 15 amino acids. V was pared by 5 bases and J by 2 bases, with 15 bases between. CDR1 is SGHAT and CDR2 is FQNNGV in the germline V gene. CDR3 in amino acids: CASSPQGLVNTEAFF. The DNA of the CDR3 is TGTGCCAGCAGCCCCCAGGGGCTGGTTAACACTGAAGCTTTCTTT.

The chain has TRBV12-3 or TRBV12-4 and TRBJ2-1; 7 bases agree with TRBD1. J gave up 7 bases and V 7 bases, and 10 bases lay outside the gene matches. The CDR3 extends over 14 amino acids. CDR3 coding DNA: TGTGCCAGCACGGCATCCGGGACAGTTAATGAGCAGTTCTTC. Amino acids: CASTASGTVNEQFF.

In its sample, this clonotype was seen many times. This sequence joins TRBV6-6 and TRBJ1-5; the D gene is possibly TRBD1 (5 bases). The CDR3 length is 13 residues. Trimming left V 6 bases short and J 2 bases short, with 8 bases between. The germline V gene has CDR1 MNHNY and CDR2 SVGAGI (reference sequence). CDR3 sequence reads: CASSRQRNQPQHF. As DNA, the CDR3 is TGTGCCAGCAGCCGACAGCGCAATCAGCCCCAGCATTTT.

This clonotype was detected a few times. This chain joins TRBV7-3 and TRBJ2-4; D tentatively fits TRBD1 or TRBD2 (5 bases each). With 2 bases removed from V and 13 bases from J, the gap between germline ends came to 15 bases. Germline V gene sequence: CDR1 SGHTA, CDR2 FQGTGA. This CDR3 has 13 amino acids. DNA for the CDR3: TGTGCCAGCAGCTTAGAAGGGCAAGGGGAGCAGTACTTC. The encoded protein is CASSLEGQGEQYF.

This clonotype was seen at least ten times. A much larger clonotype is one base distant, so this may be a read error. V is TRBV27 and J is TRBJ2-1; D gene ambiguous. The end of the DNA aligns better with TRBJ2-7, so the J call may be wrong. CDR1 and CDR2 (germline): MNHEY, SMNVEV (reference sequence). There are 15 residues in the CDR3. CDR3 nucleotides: TGTGCCAGCAGTTTTATGGGTAACTCCTACAATGAGCAGTACTTC. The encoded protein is CASSFMGNSYNEQYF.

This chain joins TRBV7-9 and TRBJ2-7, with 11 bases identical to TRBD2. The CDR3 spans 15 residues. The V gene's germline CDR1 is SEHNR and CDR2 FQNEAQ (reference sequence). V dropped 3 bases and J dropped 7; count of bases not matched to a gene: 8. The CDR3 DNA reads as TGTGCCAGCAGCTTTCGACTAGCGGGGACGAAGGAGCAGTACTTC. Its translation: CASSFRLAGTKEQYF.

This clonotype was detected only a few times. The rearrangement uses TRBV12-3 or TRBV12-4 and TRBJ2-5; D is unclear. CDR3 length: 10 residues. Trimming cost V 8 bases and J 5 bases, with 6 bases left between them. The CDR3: CASLAETQYF. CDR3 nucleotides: TGTGCCAGCCTTGCGGAGACCCAGTACTTC.